The 6 T cell receptor beta chains below all came from one sample that was sequenced in a study of T cell responses to AZD1222 COVID-19 vaccine. Profiling relied on immunoSEQ multiplex PCR, and the TCRdb table lists in-frame clones only, not all of them. The sample includes some 200,000 clones, under 95% of them seen just once. Sequences were derived from peripheral blood, sampled 28 days after the second AZD1222 dose. The receptors shown here come from an adult who received the AZD1222 COVID-19 vaccine.

J is TRBJ1-1 and V is TRBV6-5; D is uncertain. The germline gives CDR1 MNHEY, CDR2 SVGAGI. The CDR3 covers 13 residues. V shed 7 bases and J shed 12 bases, with 21 bases lying between them. CDR3 DNA sequence: TGTGCCAGCACCCTCGATCCGTCCGGTGCGACTTTCTTT. Translating gives CASTLDPSGATFF.

The genes are TRBV5-1 and TRBJ1-6; D is ambiguous. V was clipped by 0 bases and J by 7 bases, with 14 bases between them. This CDR3 region has 16 residues. The germline V gene has CDR1 SGHRS and CDR2 YFSETQ. The CDR3 here is CASSLAGSVGNSPLHF. CDR3 nucleotides: TGCGCCAGCAGCTTGGCCGGGAGTGTCGGGAATTCACCCCTCCACTTT.

The CDR3 region is CATCRGGANGYTF. The CDR3 coding sequence is TGTGCCACCTGTAGAGGGGGCGCGAATGGCTACACCTTC. This sequence joins TRBV28 and TRBJ1-2, with 7 bases that match TRBD1. Germline-derived CDR1 and CDR2 are MDHEN and SYDVKM. V was pared by 10 bases and J by 6 bases, with 11 bases of the junction left unmatched. CDR3 length equals 13 residues.

V usage is TRBV6-2 or TRBV6-3 and J usage is TRBJ1-2; D is perhaps TRBD1 (5 bases). CDR1 MNHEY and CDR2 SVGEGT come from the germline V gene. The CDR3 spans 13 residues. V lost 4 bases, J lost 7 bases, and 13 bases lay in between. CDR3 nucleotide sequence: TGTGCCAGCAGTTCCTCAGGGTATGCTGGCTACACCTTC. It specifies CASSSSGYAGYTF.

J is TRBJ1-2 and V is TRBV9; D is undetermined. V lost 4 bases and J 5 bases, leaving 9 bases between the germline ends. Germline V gene lookup returns CDR1 SGDLS and CDR2 YYNGEE. This CDR3 is built from 12 residues. The chain's CDR3 is CASSSNHYGYTF. The DNA for the CDR3 is TGTGCCAGCAGCTCGAATCATTATGGCTACACCTTC. The variable domain in full, completed from reference TRBV9 and TRBJ1-2, reads DSGVTQTPKHLITATGQRVTLRCSPRSGDLSVYWYQQSLDQGLQFLIQYYNGEERAKGNILERFSAQQFPDLHSELNLSSLELGDSALYFCASSSNHYGYTFGSGTRLTVV.

To note about this clone: The sample contains more than one DNA sequence encoding this CDR3. The chain has TRBV6-2 or TRBV6-3 and TRBJ1-2; D is undetermined. V lost 2 bases, J lost 5 bases, and 6 bases lay in between. Germline assignment: CDR1 MNHEY and CDR2 SVGEGT. The CDR3 is 12 amino acids. The CDR3 loop is CASSYSSYGYTF. CDR3 bases: TGTGCCAGCAGTTACAGCTCATATGGCTACACCTTC.